This T cell receptor (beta chain) was profiled in a study of response to subunit inactivated influenza vaccine. In TCRdb, the RT-PCR reads were re-called with MiXCR into one record per CDR3 protein. The sample has around 300,000 distinct CDR3 sequences, 22% seen once. V lost 5 bases and J 7 bases, leaving 14 bases between the germline ends. Germline CDR1 reads SQVTM; CDR2 reads ANQGSEA. The CDR3 spans 12 residues. Overall study findings and caveats: Authors proposed each seasonal influenza vaccination draws in few new T cells.

This clonotype was counted between two and nine times. Antigen specificity is unknown. This TCR came from a man between 50 and 69 years old who received an inactivated influenza vaccine. The sample consisted of PBMCs from blood, taken 21 months after vaccination. V gene TRBV29-1 combines with J gene TRBJ2-5; D is unresolved. The CDR3 bases are TGCAGCGTTAAACCAGAATCAGGGACCCAGTACTTC. Translated, it gives CSVKPESGTQYF.